Here is one T cell receptor beta chain with its context. Its antigen is not known. The sample comes from a study of PD-1 blockade in classical Hodgkin lymphoma. The study's findings and limits: By C4D1 there was a significant rise in CD4+ TCR diversity but not in CD8+ TCR diversity. Undefined causes, possibly disease activity or prior therapy, underlie the repertoire differences.

Produced via immunoSEQ multiplex PCR; TCRdb's table is partial and in-frame only. Among over 60,000 clones listed, around nine tenths were seen once. Time point: cycle 4 day 1 (C4D1), after around six weeks of nivolumab. Brentuximab vedotin exposure varied, and every patient relapsed after autologous stem cell transplantation. Trimming removed 1 base from V and 2 bases from J, with 6 bases in between. Germline V CDR1 and CDR2: SGHTA, FQGNSA. The CDR3 is made up of 14 amino acids. The specimen comprised peripheral blood mononuclear cells (PBMCs), sampled before the fourth cycle of nivolumab. This receptor was taken from a human donor with classical Hodgkin lymphoma. V is TRBV7-2 and J is TRBJ1-3; D not certain. The CDR3 nucleotides are TGTGCCAGCAGCTTAGGAGGAACTGGAAACACCATATATTTT. This codes for CASSLGGTGNTIYF. Variable domain in full (rest from reference TRBV7-2 and TRBJ1-3): GAGVSQSPSNKVTEKGKDVELRCDPISGHTALYWYRQSLGQGLEFLIYFQGNSAPDKSGLPSDRFSAERTGGSVSTLTIQRTQQEDSAVYLCASSLGGTGNTIYFGEGSWLTVV.